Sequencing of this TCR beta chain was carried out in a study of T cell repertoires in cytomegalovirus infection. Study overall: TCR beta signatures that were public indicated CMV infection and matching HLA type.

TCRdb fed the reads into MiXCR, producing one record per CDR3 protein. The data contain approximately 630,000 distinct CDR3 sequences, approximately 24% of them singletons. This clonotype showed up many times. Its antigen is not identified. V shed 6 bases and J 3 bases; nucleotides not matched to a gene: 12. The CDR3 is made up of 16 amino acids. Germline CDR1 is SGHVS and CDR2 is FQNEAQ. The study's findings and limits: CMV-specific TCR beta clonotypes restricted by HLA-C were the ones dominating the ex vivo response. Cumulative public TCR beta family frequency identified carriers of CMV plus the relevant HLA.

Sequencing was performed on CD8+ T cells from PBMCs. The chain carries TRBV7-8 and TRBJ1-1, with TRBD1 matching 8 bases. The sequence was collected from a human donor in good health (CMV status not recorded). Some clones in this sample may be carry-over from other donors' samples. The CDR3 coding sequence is TGTGCCAGCAGTTATATCCGGACAGGGCTGGACACTGAAGCTTTCTTT. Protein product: CASSYIRTGLDTEAFF. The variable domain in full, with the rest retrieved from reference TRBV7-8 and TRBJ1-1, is GAGVSQSPRYKVAKRGQDVALRCDPISGHVSLFWYQQALGQGPEFLTYFQNEAQLDKSGLPSDRFFAERPEGSVSTLKIQRTQQEDSAVYLCASSYIRTGLDTEAFFGQGTRLTVV.